A selection of T cell receptor beta chains follows, all from one sample in a study of blood T cell repertoires in COVID-19. TCRdb's copy holds only in-frame clones and misses some; the assay was immunoSEQ multiplex PCR. The table shows 180,000 or so clones, with approximately 87% occurring only once. Specimen: peripheral blood. All receptors derive from a woman aged 60-75 years with COVID-19, enrolled during active disease. CDR3s include the opening cysteine and the closing phenylalanine or tryptophan. Each record gives: D gene, clone size, V gene, J gene, CDR3 DNA, CDR3 protein. A D gene is named only where the DNA matches it firmly. Clone size, where shown, is once, few, many, or a class for clones that have expanded.

TRBD1	.	TRBV6-5	TRBJ1-2	TGTGTCTCTCAGGGGGGCGGCTTATTAAATGGCTACACCTTC	CVSQGGGLLNGYTF
TRBD1	.	TRBV6-5	TRBJ2-7	TGTGCCAGCGGAAGACAGGGGGCGCTCTACGAGCAGTACTTC	CASGRQGALYEQYF
TRBD1	.	TRBV15	TRBJ2-7	TGTGCCACCAGCAGAGATAGGGGACAGGTAACCTACGAGCAGTACTTC	CATSRDRGQVTYEQYF
TRBD1	.	TRBV5-1	TRBJ1-2	TGCGCCAGCAGCTCAACCAGGGGGAAGACTGGCTACACCTTC	CASSSTRGKTGYTF
TRBD1	.	TRBV5-1	TRBJ1-2	TGCGCCAGCAGAAAGAAACAGGGGCGGGGCTACACCTTC	CASRKKQGRGYTF
.	.	TRBV4-2	TRBJ2-3	TGTGCCAGCAGCCAAGATTCCGCGAAAGTGGATACGCAGTATTTT	CASSQDSAKVDTQYF
TRBD1	.	TRBV11-2	TRBJ2-3	TGTGCCAGCAGCCTTGGACAGGCTACAGATACGCAGTATTTT	CASSLGQATDTQYF
TRBD1	once	TRBV7-2	TRBJ1-3	TGTGCCAGCAGCCCGAGGACAGGGAATAGAAACACCATATATTTT	CASSPRTGNRNTIYF
.	.	TRBV4-2	TRBJ2-5	TGTGCCAGCAGGGCCGGGACTTTGGGGGAGACCCAGTACTTC	CASRAGTLGETQYF
TRBD1	.	TRBV6-4	TRBJ2-4	TGTGCCAGCAGTGCCTCAGGGACAGGGCCCGTAAACATTCAGTACTTC	CASSASGTGPVNIQYF
.	.	TRBV6-7	TRBJ1-6	TGTGCCAGCAGTTACTCTTTTAACTCCTATAATTCACCCCTCCACTTT	CASSYSFNSYNSPLHF
TRBD2	.	TRBV7-2	TRBJ2-3	TGTGCCAGCAGCTTATATCGTCTAGCGGGAGGCCGGTTCACAGATACGCAGTATTTT	CASSLYRLAGGRFTDTQYF
TRBD2	.	TRBV5-1	TRBJ2-7	TGCGCCAGCCGCCATGGACTAGCGGAGTACGAGCAGTACTTC	CASRHGLAEYEQYF
TRBD1	.	TRBV24-1	TRBJ1-1	TGTGCCACCAGTGATTCGCGACAGGGGGCGAACACTGAAGCTTTCTTT	CATSDSRQGANTEAFF
.	.	TRBV3-1/TRBV3-2	TRBJ2-6	TGTGCCAGCAGCCAAGAGAGGGCTGGGGCCAACGTCCTGACTTTC	CASSQERAGANVLTF
.	.	TRBV3-1/TRBV3-2	TRBJ2-3	TGTGCCAGCAGCCAACAGGACAATGATACGCAGTATTTT	CASSQQDNDTQYF
TRBD1	.	TRBV11-2	TRBJ2-7	TGTGCCAGCAGCTTAGGTCCGACAGGGAGCTACGAGCAGTACTTC	CASSLGPTGSYEQYF
TRBD1	.	TRBV5-1	TRBJ1-2	TGCGCCAGCAGCTTGTTTATTGACAGGGGGCGTTATGGCTACACCTTC	CASSLFIDRGRYGYTF
.	.	TRBV27	TRBJ1-5	TGTGCCAGCAGTTCGTTCGGGCAGCCCCAGCATTTT	CASSSFGQPQHF
TRBD1	.	TRBV24-1	TRBJ1-5	TGTGCCACCAGTGATCCGAGGGAACAGGGGAGTGGGCAGCCCCAGCATTTT	CATSDPREQGSGQPQHF
.	.	TRBV30	TRBJ2-3	TGTGCCTGGAACCGGGACAACTTGAAGGGTACGCAGTATTTT	CAWNRDNLKGTQYF
.	.	TRBV7-7	TRBJ2-1	TGTGCTAGCAGCTTAAGTCCCCCAGCTGCGGGCAATGAGCAGTTCTTC	CASSLSPPAAGNEQFF
.	.	TRBV7-2	TRBJ2-7	TGTGCCAGCAGCATGACTGGCTACTACGAGCAGTACTTC	CASSMTGYYEQYF
.	.	TRBV12-3/TRBV12-4	TRBJ2-3	TGTGCCAGCAGCCCAATTAGCACAGATACGCAGTATTTT	CASSPISTDTQYF
.	.	TRBV2	TRBJ1-2	TGTGCCAGCAGTGACTCAGGCTTTGCCTATGGCTACACCTTC	CASSDSGFAYGYTF
TRBD2	.	TRBV6-2/TRBV6-3	TRBJ2-1	TGTGCCAGCAGTTACGCAAGCGGGGGACAGTTCTTC	CASSYASGGQFF
.	.	TRBV27	TRBJ2-7	TGTGCCAGCCAATACCTCCGGACGGGGGATTACGAGCAGTACTTC	CASQYLRTGDYEQYF
.	.	TRBV18	TRBJ2-3	TGTGCCAGCTCCCCGAGGAGCGGTACAGATACGCAGTATTTT	CASSPRSGTDTQYF
.	.	TRBV2	TRBJ2-1	TGTGCCAGCAGTTGGGTCGGGTTTGAGCAGTTCTTC	CASSWVGFEQFF
TRBD1	.	TRBV6-5	TRBJ2-7	TGTGCCAGCAGGGAGACAGGGCCCTCCTACGAGCAGTACTTC	CASRETGPSYEQYF
.	.	TRBV7-2	TRBJ1-4	TGTGCCAGCAGCTTAGGATGGCAGAATAATGAAAAACTGTTTTTT	CASSLGWQNNEKLFF
TRBD1	.	TRBV2	TRBJ1-5	TGTGCCAGCAGGCCAGGGACAGGGGGCTTAGGCAATCAGCCCCAGCATTTT	CASRPGTGGLGNQPQHF
.	few	TRBV29-1	TRBJ2-7	TGCAGCGTGGCCGTTAGCGGAGCCTCCTACGAGCAGTACTTC	CSVAVSGASYEQYF
TRBD1	.	TRBV18	TRBJ1-1	TGTGCCAGCTCACCTCCCCGCGGACAGGGGAACACTGAAGCTTTCTTT	CASSPPRGQGNTEAFF
TRBD1	.	TRBV4-3	TRBJ2-7	TGCGCCAGCAGCCAAGATGTTATTTTGGGACAGGCCGTCTACGAGCAGTACTTC	CASSQDVILGQAVYEQYF
.	.	TRBV3-1/TRBV3-2	TRBJ2-1	TGTGCCAGCAGCCAAGGGTACAGTTACAATGAGCAGTTCTTC	CASSQGYSYNEQFF
TRBD2	.	TRBV2	TRBJ2-7	TGTGCCAGCAGTGAAAGGTTAAGCGGGAGTGACGAGCAGTACTTC	CASSERLSGSDEQYF
.	once	TRBV11-3	TRBJ2-3	TGTGCCAGCAGCTTAGGGGAGCGTACGCAGTATTTT	CASSLGERTQYF
TRBD1	.	TRBV7-3	TRBJ2-2	TGTGCCAGCAGCTTACGACAGGGGGTTGGCACCGGGGAGCTGTTTTTT	CASSLRQGVGTGELFF
TRBD2	.	TRBV9	TRBJ2-7	TGTGCCAGCAGCGTAGAAGGTACCAGCGGGAGTATCGAGCAGTACTTC	CASSVEGTSGSIEQYF
TRBD2	.	TRBV9	TRBJ2-1	TGTGCCAGCAGCGTGTCCCCCGGACTAGATCTCCGAGACAATGAGCAGTTCTTC	CASSVSPGLDLRDNEQFF
TRBD2	.	TRBV7-3	TRBJ2-7	TGTGCCAGCAGCCTGGGAGGGCCTAGGAACGAGCAGTACTTC	CASSLGGPRNEQYF
TRBD1	.	TRBV10-3	TRBJ1-2	TGTGCCATCAGGGGGACAGCGAATTATGGCTACACCTTC	CAIRGTANYGYTF
.	few	TRBV6-5	TRBJ1-3	TGTGCCAGCACCCAGACGGCAGGCTCTGGAAACACCATATATTTT	CASTQTAGSGNTIYF
TRBD1	.	TRBV11-2	TRBJ1-1	TGTGCCAGCAGCCGAAACAGGGGCACTGAAGCTTTCTTT	CASSRNRGTEAFF
TRBD2	.	TRBV11-3	TRBJ2-7	TGTGCCAGCAGCCCAGGGACTAGCCAGCCTCTCTACGAGCAGTACTTC	CASSPGTSQPLYEQYF
TRBD1	.	TRBV29-1	TRBJ2-2	TGCAGCGTTGCTTCAGGGGGCACCGGGGAGCTGTTTTTT	CSVASGGTGELFF
TRBD1	.	TRBV9	TRBJ2-7	TGTGCCAGCAGCGTAGGAGGACAGGGGTTCGACGAGCAGTACTTC	CASSVGGQGFDEQYF
.	.	TRBV7-2	TRBJ2-7	TGTGCCAGCAGCTTAAAAGTAGGACAGATCTACGAGCAGTACTTC	CASSLKVGQIYEQYF
.	.	TRBV6-1	TRBJ1-5	TGTGCCAGCAGTGAATGGAGGTCGTTGGGCAATCAGCCCCAGCATTTT	CASSEWRSLGNQPQHF
TRBD2	.	TRBV6-6	TRBJ2-1	TGTGCCAGCAGTAATGGACTAGCGGATTACAATGAGCAGTTCTTC	CASSNGLADYNEQFF
.	.	TRBV2	TRBJ1-3	TGTGCCAGCTCGACAGGCAAATACTCTGGAAACACCATATATTTT	CASSTGKYSGNTIYF
TRBD2	.	TRBV28	TRBJ2-7	TGTGCCACGCTGCGGGGGTACGAGCAGTACTTC	CATLRGYEQYF
.	.	TRBV5-4	TRBJ2-7	TGTGCCAGCAGCTTGGATCCCGGGTACGAGCAGTACTTC	CASSLDPGYEQYF
.	.	TRBV20-1	TRBJ1-1	TGCAGTATCGACAAGAACACTGAAGCTTTCTTT	CSIDKNTEAFF
.	.	TRBV2	TRBJ1-5	TGTGCCAGCAGTGAACTTAGCAATCAGCCCCAGCATTTT	CASSELSNQPQHF
TRBD1	.	TRBV5-1	TRBJ1-2	TGCGCCAGCAGCTTGGCCGGGTCGACAGGGCGTGGTGGCTACACCTTC	CASSLAGSTGRGGYTF
TRBD2	.	TRBV12-3/TRBV12-4	TRBJ2-1	TGTGCCAGCAGGGGACTACTCAATGAGCAGTTCTTC	CASRGLLNEQFF
TRBD1	.	TRBV19	TRBJ1-5	TGTGCCACCGACAGGGGTGGGCAGCCCCAGCATTTT	CATDRGGQPQHF
.	.	TRBV5-4	TRBJ2-7	TGTGCCAGCAGCCTCCCCCCAGGCCACGGTGTGGACGAGCAGTACTTC	CASSLPPGHGVDEQYF